The rows below give T cell receptor beta chains drawn from one sample of a study of cytomegalovirus exposure and HLA in healthy donors. Sequenced by immunoSEQ multiplex PCR; TCRdb stores in-frame clones only, minus some. Altogether tens of thousands of clones are present, 75% to 80% being singletons, with the ten largest covering about 3.8%. Sequencing input: PBMCs. The receptors come from a man aged 25 to 40 in good health and CMV-seronegative. Both conserved end residues are part of each CDR3. The D gene is left open where the match is weak. Clone size appears in some rows only: once, few, many, or a class for an expanded clone.

CDR3	DNA	D	size	V	J
CASSQKQVTSYYEQYF	TGTGCCAGCAGTCAGAAACAGGTAACGTCGTACTACGAGCAGTACTTC	-	-	TRBV7-4	TRBJ2-7
CASSQSLRGLCTEAFF	TGCGCCAGCAGTCAATCGTTAAGGGGCTTGTGTACTGAAGCTTTCTTT	-	-	TRBV23-1	TRBJ1-1
CASSRAGKVLNYGYTF	TGCGCCAGCAGCCGGGCAGGGAAGGTACTTAACTATGGCTACACCTTC	-	-	TRBV5-1	TRBJ1-2
CASSPRETGLYGYTF	TGTGCCAGCAGTCCCCGGGAAACGGGCCTTTATGGCTACACCTTC	-	-	TRBV6-5	TRBJ1-2
CASSVLVFEKLFF	TGTGCCAGCAGTGTGCTAGTGTTTGAAAAACTGTTTTTT	-	-	TRBV28	TRBJ1-4
CATSRDAEETQYF	TGTGCCACCAGCAGAGATGCGGAAGAGACCCAGTACTTC	-	-	TRBV15	TRBJ2-5
CASRARGGDQPQHF	TGTGCCAGCAGGGCGAGGGGGGGTGATCAGCCCCAGCATTTT	-	-	TRBV5-8	TRBJ1-5
CASSSNPGEQETQYF	TGTGCCAGCAGCTCCAATCCAGGGGAACAAGAGACCCAGTACTTC	-	-	TRBV13	TRBJ2-5
CASGRVAGGQVEQFF	TGCGCCAGCGGTCGGGTTGCAGGGGGTCAGGTTGAGCAGTTCTTC	TRBD1	-	TRBV5-1	TRBJ2-1
CASSESPGSSGNTIYF	TGTGCCAGCAGTGAATCCCCTGGCTCCTCTGGAAACACCATATATTTT	-	-	TRBV6-1	TRBJ1-3
CASRLGQGEVYTEAFF	TGTGCCAGCAGGTTGGGACAGGGGGAAGTTTACACTGAAGCTTTCTTT	TRBD1	-	TRBV5-5	TRBJ1-1
CASSHPLAGGPNTQYF	TGTGCCAGCAGCCACCCCCTAGCGGGAGGGCCGAATACGCAGTATTTT	TRBD2	few	TRBV7-2	TRBJ2-3
CASSTTGRGTYEQYF	TGTGCCAGCAGTACGACAGGCAGGGGCACCTACGAGCAGTACTTC	-	-	TRBV27	TRBJ2-7
CSVAQTSGGEETQYF	TGCAGCGTTGCTCAAACTAGCGGGGGGGAAGAGACCCAGTACTTC	TRBD2	-	TRBV29-1	TRBJ2-5
CASRQLKQTGGTEAFF	TGTGCCAGTAGACAGCTCAAGCAAACAGGGGGGACTGAAGCTTTCTTT	TRBD1	-	TRBV19	TRBJ1-1
CASSLGRGQYRWFF	TGTGCCAGCAGCTTAGGTAGAGGGCAGTATAGGTGGTTCTTC	-	few	TRBV11-2	TRBJ2-1
CSCSWDKAYEQYF	TGCTCTTGCAGCTGGGACAAGGCCTACGAGCAGTACTTC	-	-	TRBV5-1	TRBJ2-7
CASTQGQDVRPLHF	TGTGCCAGCACCCAGGGACAGGACGTGAGACCCCTCCACTTT	TRBD1	-	TRBV6-5	TRBJ1-6
CASSQDAYNTEAFF	TGCGCCAGCAGCCAAGACGCCTATAACACTGAAGCTTTCTTT	-	-	TRBV4-3	TRBJ1-1
CASQRQEPTDTQYF	TGTGCCAGCCAAAGACAGGAGCCCACAGATACGCAGTATTTT	-	-	TRBV5-4	TRBJ2-3
CASSLELADSYNEQFF	TGTGCCAGCAGCTTGGAGCTAGCGGACTCCTACAATGAGCAGTTCTTC	TRBD2	-	TRBV5-4	TRBJ2-1
CASSLLPSPSGGSDTQYF	TGTGCCAGCAGCCTCCTACCGTCCCCTAGCGGGGGGTCGGATACGCAGTATTTT	TRBD2	-	TRBV11-2	TRBJ2-3
CASSPTGLDTQYF	TGTGCCAGCAGCCCCACAGGGTTAGATACGCAGTATTTT	-	-	TRBV7-2	TRBJ2-3
CASSPSGAAAEAFF	TGTGCCAGCAGTCCCTCAGGGGCGGCGGCTGAAGCTTTCTTT	-	-	TRBV28	TRBJ1-1
CASSQDHSTEQYF	TGCGCCAGCAGCCAAGATCATAGCACCGAGCAGTACTTC	-	-	TRBV4-1	TRBJ2-7
CASSIQGSDTQYF	TGTGCCAGCAGCATACAGGGTTCAGATACGCAGTATTTT	-	-	TRBV11-2	TRBJ2-3
CASGSRQGIINEQFF	TGCGCCAGCGGATCAAGACAGGGAATTATCAATGAGCAGTTCTTC	TRBD1	-	TRBV10-1	TRBJ2-1
CASSLARGDTQYF	TGTGCCAGCAGCTTAGCGCGAGGAGATACGCAGTATTTT	-	once	TRBV7-8	TRBJ2-3
CASRATGAIYGYTF	TGTGCCAGCAGGGCCACAGGGGCTATCTATGGCTACACCTTC	TRBD1	few	TRBV28	TRBJ1-2
CASSRTGGYNSPLHF	TGCGCCAGCAGTCGGACAGGGGGCTATAATTCACCCCTCCACTTT	TRBD1	-	TRBV5-1	TRBJ1-6
CASSPHPQGIVEQFF	TGTGCCAGCAGCCCCCACCCCCAGGGGATCGTTGAGCAGTTCTTC	-	-	TRBV7-8	TRBJ2-1
CASSPWTVAANSPLHF	TGTGCCAGCAGCCCGTGGACAGTCGCCGCTAATTCACCCCTCCACTTT	-	few	TRBV7-2	TRBJ1-6